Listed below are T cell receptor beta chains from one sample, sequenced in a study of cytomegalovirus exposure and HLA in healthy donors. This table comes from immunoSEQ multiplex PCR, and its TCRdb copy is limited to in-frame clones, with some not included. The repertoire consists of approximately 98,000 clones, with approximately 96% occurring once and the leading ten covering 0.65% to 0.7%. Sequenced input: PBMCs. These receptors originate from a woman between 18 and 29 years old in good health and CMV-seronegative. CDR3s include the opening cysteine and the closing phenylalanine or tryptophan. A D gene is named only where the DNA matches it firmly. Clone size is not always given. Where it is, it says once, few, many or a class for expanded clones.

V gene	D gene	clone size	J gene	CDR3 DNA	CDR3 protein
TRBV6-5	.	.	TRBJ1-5	TGTGCCAGCGGGGGGAGGGGGGCGGGTCAGCCCCAGCATTTT	CASGGRGAGQPQHF
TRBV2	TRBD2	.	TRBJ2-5	TGTGCCAGCAGTGAAGGGCGGGGGGGCATAGAGACCCAGTACTTC	CASSEGRGGIETQYF
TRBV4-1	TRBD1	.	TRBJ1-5	TGCGCCAGCAGCCCGGGGACAGGGGGCTCGCCCCAGCATTTT	CASSPGTGGSPQHF
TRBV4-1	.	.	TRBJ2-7	TGCGCCAGCAGCCAAGAACCAGTCTCCTACGAGCAGTACTTC	CASSQEPVSYEQYF
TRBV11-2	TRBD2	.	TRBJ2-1	TGTGCCAGCAGCATCGGGACTAGCGCCAATGAGCAGTTCTTC	CASSIGTSANEQFF
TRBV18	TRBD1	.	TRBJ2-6	TGTGCCAGCTCAAGAAACCGGGACAGCCGACGGAGCTCTGGGGCCAACGTCCTGACTTTC	CASSRNRDSRRSSGANVLTF
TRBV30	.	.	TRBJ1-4	TGTGCCTGGAGGAGGCCCAGGGTGGATGAAAAACTGTTTTTT	CAWRRPRVDEKLFF
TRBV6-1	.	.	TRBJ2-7	TGTGCCAGCACCAGGACAGCTTCCTACGAGCAGTACTTC	CASTRTASYEQYF
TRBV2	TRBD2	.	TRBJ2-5	TGTGCCAGCAGCCGGGGGGGGGAGACCCAGTACTTC	CASSRGGETQYF
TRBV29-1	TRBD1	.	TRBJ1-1	TGCAGCGCTAGCAGGGGGCTGAACACTGAAGCTTTCTTT	CSASRGLNTEAFF
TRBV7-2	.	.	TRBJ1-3	TGTGCCAGCACCCGGCGGGGAGACTCTGGAAACACCATATATTTT	CASTRRGDSGNTIYF
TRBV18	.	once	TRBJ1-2	TGTGCCAGCTCTCCCGACAGCGAGTATGGCTACACCTTC	CASSPDSEYGYTF
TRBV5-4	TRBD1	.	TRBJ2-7	TGTGCCAGCAGCCAAGACAGGGGGCTCTACGAGCAGTACTTC	CASSQDRGLYEQYF
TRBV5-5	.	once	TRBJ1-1	TGTGCCAGCAGCCCCCACGGGGATGAAGCTTTCTTT	CASSPHGDEAFF
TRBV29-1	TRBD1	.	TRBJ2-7	TGCAGCGTTGACTCCCCGGACAGGGAAGATAGGGAGCAGTACTTC	CSVDSPDREDREQYF
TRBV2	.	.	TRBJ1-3	TGTGCCAGCTCCTACGACTCTGGAAACACCATATATTTT	CASSYDSGNTIYF
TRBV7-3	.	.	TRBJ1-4	TGTGCCAGCAGCTTAACAGGGCAGGGTGAAGAAAAACTGTTTTTT	CASSLTGQGEEKLFF
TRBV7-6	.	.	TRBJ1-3	TGTGCCAGCAGCTTCGTACAGGCTACTGGAAACACCATATATTTT	CASSFVQATGNTIYF
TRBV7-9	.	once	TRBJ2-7	TGTGCCAGCAGATCGGGGGACGGGCACGAGCAGTACTTC	CASRSGDGHEQYF
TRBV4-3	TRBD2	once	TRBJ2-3	TGCGCCAGCAGCCGCGGGACTAGCGGGGCGGCGGGCACAGATACGCAGTATTTT	CASSRGTSGAAGTDTQYF
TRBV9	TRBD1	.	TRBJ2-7	TGTGCCAGCAGCGAAGGACAGGGCAAGCTTAACGAGCAGTACTTC	CASSEGQGKLNEQYF
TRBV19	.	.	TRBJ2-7	TGTGCCAGTAGTGCGGAAACTACAGGGTCCTACGAGCAGTACTTC	CASSAETTGSYEQYF
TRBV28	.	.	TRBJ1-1	TGTGCCAGCAGTCCACCTCAGACAGGTTACACTGAAGCTTTCTTT	CASSPPQTGYTEAFF
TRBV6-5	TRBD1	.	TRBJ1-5	TGTGCCAGCAGGGAGACAGGGAGCGCCCAGCCCCAGCATTTT	CASRETGSAQPQHF
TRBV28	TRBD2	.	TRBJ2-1	TGTGCCAGCAGCCTACTAGCGGGGGTGAATGAGCAGTTCTTC	CASSLLAGVNEQFF
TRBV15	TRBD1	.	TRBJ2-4	TGTGCCACCAGCAGACGTAAACAGGGGGGTGACATTCAGTACTTC	CATSRRKQGGDIQYF
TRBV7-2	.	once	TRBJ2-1	TGTGCCAGCAGCACCTACAGTACCAATGAGCAGTTCTTC	CASSTYSTNEQFF
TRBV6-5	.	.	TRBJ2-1	TGTGCCAGCACCAAGACAGTCTCCTACAATGAGCAGTTCTTC	CASTKTVSYNEQFF
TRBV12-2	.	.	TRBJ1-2	TGTGCAAGTCGCCTCGGGAGGCTATTCTATGGCTACACCTTC	CASRLGRLFYGYTF
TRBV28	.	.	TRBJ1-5	TGTGCCACCTACTCTATCTTTGGTGAGAATCAGCCCCAGCATTTT	CATYSIFGENQPQHF
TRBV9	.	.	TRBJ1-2	TGTGCCAGCAGCGTTTTCGGGGGAAACTATGGCTACACCTTC	CASSVFGGNYGYTF
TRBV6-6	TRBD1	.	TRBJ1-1	TGTGCCAGCAGTTACTCGAAAACAGGGGAGAACACTGAAGCTTTCTTT	CASSYSKTGENTEAFF
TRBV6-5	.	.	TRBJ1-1	TGTGCCAGCAGTTACAGTGCGGTCTCCGTTACTGAAGCTTTCTTT	CASSYSAVSVTEAFF
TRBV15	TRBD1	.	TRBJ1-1	TGTGCCACCAGCACGCCCGGAGACAGGGGGCCGAACACTGAAGCTTTCTTT	CATSTPGDRGPNTEAFF
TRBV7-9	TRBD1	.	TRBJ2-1	TGTGCCAGCAGCCGAACAGGGGGCGCGTACAATGAGCAGTTCTTC	CASSRTGGAYNEQFF
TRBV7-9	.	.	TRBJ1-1	TGTGCCAGCAGAGCTCACAGGGATCGGGCTGAAGCTTTCTTT	CASRAHRDRAEAFF
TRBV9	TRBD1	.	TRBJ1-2	TGTGCCAGTAAGGGGGCGGACTATGGCTACACCTTC	CASKGADYGYTF
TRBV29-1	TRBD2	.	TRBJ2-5	TGCAGCGTTGACTCCGGGGGGGCCGGTTGGGAGACCCAGTACTTC	CSVDSGGAGWETQYF
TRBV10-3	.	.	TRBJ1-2	TGTGCCATCAGTGACCTAGGATATGGCTACACCTTC	CAISDLGYGYTF
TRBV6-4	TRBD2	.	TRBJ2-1	TGTGCCAGCAGTGACTCCGGGACTAGCGGGCGTAATGAGCAGTTCTTC	CASSDSGTSGRNEQFF
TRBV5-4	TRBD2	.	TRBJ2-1	TGTGCCAGCAGCTTACCGGGACTAGCTGGGCATGAGCAGTTCTTC	CASSLPGLAGHEQFF
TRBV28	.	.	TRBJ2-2	TGTGCCAGCGCCCCTAGGCAGGGTTACACCGGGGAGCTGTTTTTT	CASAPRQGYTGELFF
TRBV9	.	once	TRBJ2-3	TGTGCCAGCAGCGTAGGAGGGTCGGCAGATACGCAGTATTTT	CASSVGGSADTQYF
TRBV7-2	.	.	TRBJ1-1	TGTGCCAGCAGCTACTATGGGGGGGGGTCGGCTTTCTTT	CASSYYGGGSAFF
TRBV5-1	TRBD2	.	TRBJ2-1	TGCGCCAGCAGCCAGGCGGGCGGGGGAACTTACAATGAGCAGTTCTTC	CASSQAGGGTYNEQFF
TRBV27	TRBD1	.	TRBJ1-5	TGTGCCAGCAGTTTCCAAAAGGGGGCTCATCAGCCCCAGCATTTT	CASSFQKGAHQPQHF
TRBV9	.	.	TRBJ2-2	TGTGCCAGCAGCCTAGAATGGAGCACCGGGGAGCTGTTTTTT	CASSLEWSTGELFF
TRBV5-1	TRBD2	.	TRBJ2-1	TGCGCCAGCAGCGGTAGCGGGGGGTACTCCAATGAGCAGTTCTTC	CASSGSGGYSNEQFF
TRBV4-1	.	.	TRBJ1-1	TGCGCCAGCAGCCAAGATTCGGGAGTAATGAACACTGAAGCTTTCTTT	CASSQDSGVMNTEAFF
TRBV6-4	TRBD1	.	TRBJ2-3	TGTGCCAGCAGTGTCGAACCCGGGACAGGGGGCGGCGCGCAGTATTTT	CASSVEPGTGGGAQYF
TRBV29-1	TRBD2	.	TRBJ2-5	TGCAGCGTGGTGGGGGGGTTGGGAGAGACCCAGTACTTC	CSVVGGLGETQYF
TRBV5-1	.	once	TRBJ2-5	TGCGCCAGCAGCTTCCTCAGGTCGGAGACCCAGTACTTC	CASSFLRSETQYF
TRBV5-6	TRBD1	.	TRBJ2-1	TGTGCCAGCAGCTTAGGGGGCTTGGATGAGCAGTTCTTC	CASSLGGLDEQFF
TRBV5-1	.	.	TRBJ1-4	TGCGCCAGCAGCCCCCTAGAAGCAACTAATGAAAAACTGTTTTTT	CASSPLEATNEKLFF
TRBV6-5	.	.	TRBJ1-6	TGTGCCAGCAGTTACTCAGAGAACAAAGGGGCCCTCCACTTT	CASSYSENKGALHF
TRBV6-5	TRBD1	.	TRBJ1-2	TGTGCCAGCAGTTCCCGACAGGGTGGCTACACCTTC	CASSSRQGGYTF
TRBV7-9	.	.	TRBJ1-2	TGTGCCAGCAGCCCAAAGTACCTAGAAGGAAACTATGGCTACACCTTC	CASSPKYLEGNYGYTF
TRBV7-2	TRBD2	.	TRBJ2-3	TGTGCCAGCAGCTACAAGACTAGCGGGGGGACAGGCACAGATACGCAGTATTTT	CASSYKTSGGTGTDTQYF
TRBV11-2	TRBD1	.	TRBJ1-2	TGTGCCAGCAGCTTAGTAAGGGACAGCGTCTATGGCTACACCTTC	CASSLVRDSVYGYTF